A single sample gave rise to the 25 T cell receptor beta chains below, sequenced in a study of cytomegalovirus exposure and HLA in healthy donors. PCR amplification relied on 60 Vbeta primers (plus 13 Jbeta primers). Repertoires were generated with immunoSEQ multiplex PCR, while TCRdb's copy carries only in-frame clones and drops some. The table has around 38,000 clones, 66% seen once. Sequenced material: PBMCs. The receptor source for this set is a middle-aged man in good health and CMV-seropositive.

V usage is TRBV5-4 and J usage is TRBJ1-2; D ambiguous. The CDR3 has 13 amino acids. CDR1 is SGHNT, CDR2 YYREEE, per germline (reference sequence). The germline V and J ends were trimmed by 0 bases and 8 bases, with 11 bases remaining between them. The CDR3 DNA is TGTGCCAGCAGCTTGGGGTTTGAGGAGGGCTACACCTTC. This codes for CASSLGFEEGYTF.

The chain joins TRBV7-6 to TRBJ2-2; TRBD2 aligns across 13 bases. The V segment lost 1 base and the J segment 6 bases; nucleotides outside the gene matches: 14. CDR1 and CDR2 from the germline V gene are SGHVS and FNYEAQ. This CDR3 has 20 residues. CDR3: CASSLVVKRLAGGRAGELFF. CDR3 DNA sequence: TGTGCCAGCAGCTTAGTCGTCAAGAGACTAGCGGGGGGAAGGGCCGGGGAGCTGTTTTTT.

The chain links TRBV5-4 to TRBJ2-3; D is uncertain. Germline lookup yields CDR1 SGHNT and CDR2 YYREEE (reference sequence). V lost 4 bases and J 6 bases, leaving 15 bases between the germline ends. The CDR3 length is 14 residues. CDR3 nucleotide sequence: TGTGCCAGCAGCCCTGTGGGCCCCTTGGATACGCAGTATTTT. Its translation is CASSPVGPLDTQYF.

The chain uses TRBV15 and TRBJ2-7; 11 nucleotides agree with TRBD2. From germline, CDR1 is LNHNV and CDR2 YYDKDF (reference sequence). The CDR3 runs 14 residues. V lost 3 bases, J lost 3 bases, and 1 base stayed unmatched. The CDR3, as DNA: TGTGCCACCAGCAGGCTAGCGGGGGGCTACGAGCAGTACTTC. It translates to CATSRLAGGYEQYF.

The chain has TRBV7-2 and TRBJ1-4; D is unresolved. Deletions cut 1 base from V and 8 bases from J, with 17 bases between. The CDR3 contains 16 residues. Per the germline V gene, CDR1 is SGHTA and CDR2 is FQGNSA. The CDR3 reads CASSLGWERVSEKLFF. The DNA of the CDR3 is TGTGCCAGCAGCTTAGGGTGGGAGCGGGTGAGCGAAAAACTGTTTTTT.

The CDR3 sequence is CASSLEAGGRKTQYF. In DNA form, the CDR3 reads TGTGCCAGCAGCTTAGAGGCAGGGGGCAGGAAGACCCAGTACTTC. The J gene is TRBJ2-5, the V gene TRBV7-2; 8 bases match TRBD1. J was trimmed by 6 bases and V by 1 base; bases with no gene match: 7. The CDR3 extends over 15 amino acids. Looked up from germline, CDR1 is SGHTA and CDR2 is FQGNSA.

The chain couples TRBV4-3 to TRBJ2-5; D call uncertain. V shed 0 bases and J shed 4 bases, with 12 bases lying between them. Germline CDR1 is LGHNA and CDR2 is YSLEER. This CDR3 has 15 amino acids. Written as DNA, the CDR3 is TGCGCCAGCAGCCAAGACAATCTAGTAACAGAGACCCAGTACTTC. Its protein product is CASSQDNLVTETQYF.

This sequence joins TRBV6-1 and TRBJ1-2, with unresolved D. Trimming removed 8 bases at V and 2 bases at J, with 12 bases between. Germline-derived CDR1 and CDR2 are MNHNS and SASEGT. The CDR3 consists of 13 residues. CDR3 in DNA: TGTGCCAGCTTCCAAGACAACAACTATGGCTACACCTTC. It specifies CASFQDNNYGYTF.

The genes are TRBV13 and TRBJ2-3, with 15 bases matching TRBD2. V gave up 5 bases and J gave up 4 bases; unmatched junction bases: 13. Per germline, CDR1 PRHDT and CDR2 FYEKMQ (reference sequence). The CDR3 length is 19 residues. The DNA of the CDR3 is TGTGCCAGCAGCCAATCACTCGGACTAGCGGGGGGGAAGGCAGATACGCAGTATTTT. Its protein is CASSQSLGLAGGKADTQYF. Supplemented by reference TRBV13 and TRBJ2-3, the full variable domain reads AAGVIQSPRHLIKEKRETATLKCYPIPRHDTVYWYQQGPGQDPQFLISFYEKMQSDKGSIPDRFSAQQFSDYHSELNMSSLELGDSALYFCASSQSLGLAGGKADTQYFGPGTRLTVL.

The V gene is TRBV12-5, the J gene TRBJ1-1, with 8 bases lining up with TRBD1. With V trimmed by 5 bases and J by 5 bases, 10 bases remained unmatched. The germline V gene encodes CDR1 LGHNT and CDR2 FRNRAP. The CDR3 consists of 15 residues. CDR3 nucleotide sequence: TGTGCTAGTGGTCTCCCGACAGGGGCAAGGACTGAAGCTTTCTTT. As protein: CASGLPTGARTEAFF.

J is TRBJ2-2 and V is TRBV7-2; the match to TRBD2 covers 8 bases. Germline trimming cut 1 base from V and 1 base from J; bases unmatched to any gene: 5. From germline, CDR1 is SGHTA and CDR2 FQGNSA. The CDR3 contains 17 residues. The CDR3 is CASSLVGLAGNTGELFF. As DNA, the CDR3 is TGTGCCAGCAGCTTAGTAGGTCTAGCGGGGAACACCGGGGAGCTGTTTTTT. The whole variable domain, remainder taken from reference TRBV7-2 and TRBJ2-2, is GAGVSQSPSNKVTEKGKDVELRCDPISGHTALYWYRQSLGQGLEFLIYFQGNSAPDKSGLPSDRFSAERTGGSVSTLTIQRTQQEDSAVYLCASSLVGLAGNTGELFFGEGSRLTVL.

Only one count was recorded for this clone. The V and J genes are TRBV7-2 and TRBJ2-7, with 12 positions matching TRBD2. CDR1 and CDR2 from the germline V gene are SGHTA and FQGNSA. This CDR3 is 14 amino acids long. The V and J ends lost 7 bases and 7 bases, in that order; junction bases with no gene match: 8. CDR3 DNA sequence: TGTGCCAGCACCCTAGCGGGGGGGCCGCGGGAGCAGTACTTC. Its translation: CASTLAGGPREQYF.

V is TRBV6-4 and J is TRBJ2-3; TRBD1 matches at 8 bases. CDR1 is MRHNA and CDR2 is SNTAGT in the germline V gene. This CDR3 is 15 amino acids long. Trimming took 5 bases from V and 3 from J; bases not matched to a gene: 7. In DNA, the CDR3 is TGTGCCAGCAGTAAAGGGACAGGAGGTACAGATACGCAGTATTTT. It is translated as CASSKGTGGTDTQYF.

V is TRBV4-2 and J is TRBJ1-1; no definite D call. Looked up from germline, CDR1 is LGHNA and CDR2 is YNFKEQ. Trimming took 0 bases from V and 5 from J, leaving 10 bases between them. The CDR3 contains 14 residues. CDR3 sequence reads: CASSQDDGGTEAFF. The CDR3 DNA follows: TGTGCCAGCAGCCAAGATGACGGAGGAACTGAAGCTTTCTTT.

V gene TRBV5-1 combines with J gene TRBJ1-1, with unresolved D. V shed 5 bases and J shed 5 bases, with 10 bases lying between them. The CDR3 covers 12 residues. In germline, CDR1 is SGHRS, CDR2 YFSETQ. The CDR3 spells CASRHEDTEAFF. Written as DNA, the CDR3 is TGCGCCAGCAGGCACGAGGATACTGAAGCTTTCTTT.

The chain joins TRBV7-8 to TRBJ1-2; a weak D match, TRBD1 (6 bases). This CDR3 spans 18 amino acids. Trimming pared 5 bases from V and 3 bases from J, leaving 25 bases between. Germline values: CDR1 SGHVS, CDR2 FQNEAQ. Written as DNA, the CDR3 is TGTGCCAGCAGCCCTCGGGGGGCGCTAGGGAAGGAGGACTATGGCTACACCTTC. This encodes CASSPRGALGKEDYGYTF.

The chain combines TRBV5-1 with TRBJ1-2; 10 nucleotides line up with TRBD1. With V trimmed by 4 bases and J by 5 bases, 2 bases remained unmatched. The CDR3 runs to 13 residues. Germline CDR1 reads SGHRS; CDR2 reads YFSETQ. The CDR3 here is CASSPDRGYGYTF. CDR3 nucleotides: TGCGCCAGCAGCCCGGACAGGGGGTATGGCTACACCTTC.

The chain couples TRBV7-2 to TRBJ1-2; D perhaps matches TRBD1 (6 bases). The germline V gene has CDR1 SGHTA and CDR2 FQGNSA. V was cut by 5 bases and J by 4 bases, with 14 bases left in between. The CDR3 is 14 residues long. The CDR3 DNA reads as TGTGCCAGCAGCCTAGGGGGGGGCAGCTATGGCTACACCTTC. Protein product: CASSLGGGSYGYTF.

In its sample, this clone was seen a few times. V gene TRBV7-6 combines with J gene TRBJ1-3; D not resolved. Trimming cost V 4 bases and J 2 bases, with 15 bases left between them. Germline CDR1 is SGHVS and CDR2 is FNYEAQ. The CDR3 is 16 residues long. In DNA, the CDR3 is TGTGCCAGCAGCTCCCAACTTCGCGGCACTGGAAACACCATATATTTT. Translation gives CASSSQLRGTGNTIYF.

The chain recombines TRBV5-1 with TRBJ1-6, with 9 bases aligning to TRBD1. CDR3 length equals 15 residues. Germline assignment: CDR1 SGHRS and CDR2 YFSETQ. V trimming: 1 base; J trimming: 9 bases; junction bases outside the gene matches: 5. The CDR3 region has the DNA TGCGCCAGCAGCTTGATACAGGGGGCTCGTTCACCCCTCCACTTT. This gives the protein CASSLIQGARSPLHF.

This CDR3 reads CASSESGQEGYTF. The CDR3 DNA reads as TGTGCCAGCAGTGAGTCGGGACAGGAGGGCTACACCTTC. The rearrangement links TRBV6-4 to TRBJ1-2; 8 bases map to TRBD1. Unmatched junction bases numbered 5, after V lost 3 bases and J lost 8 bases. Germline-derived CDR1 and CDR2 are MRHNA and SNTAGT. The CDR3 loop spans 13 amino acids.

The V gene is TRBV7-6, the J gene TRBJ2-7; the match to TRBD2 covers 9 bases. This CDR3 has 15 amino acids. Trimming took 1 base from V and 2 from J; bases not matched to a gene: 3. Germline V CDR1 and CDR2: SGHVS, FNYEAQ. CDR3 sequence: CASSLGSGGPYEQYF. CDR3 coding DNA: TGTGCCAGCAGCTTAGGTAGCGGGGGCCCCTACGAGCAGTACTTC.

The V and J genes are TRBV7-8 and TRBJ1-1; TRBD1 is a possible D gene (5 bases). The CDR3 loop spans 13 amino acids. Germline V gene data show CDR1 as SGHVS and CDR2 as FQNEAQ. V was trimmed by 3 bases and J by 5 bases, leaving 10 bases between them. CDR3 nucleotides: TGTGCCAGCAGCTTGGGCAGGGTTACTGAAGCTTTCTTT. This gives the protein CASSLGRVTEAFF.

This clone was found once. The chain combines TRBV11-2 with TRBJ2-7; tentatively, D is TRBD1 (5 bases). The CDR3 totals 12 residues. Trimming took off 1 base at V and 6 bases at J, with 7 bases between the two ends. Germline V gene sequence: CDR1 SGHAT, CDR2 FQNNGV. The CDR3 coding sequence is TGTGCCAGCAGCTTAGGCAGGGCCGAGCAGTACTTC. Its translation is CASSLGRAEQYF.

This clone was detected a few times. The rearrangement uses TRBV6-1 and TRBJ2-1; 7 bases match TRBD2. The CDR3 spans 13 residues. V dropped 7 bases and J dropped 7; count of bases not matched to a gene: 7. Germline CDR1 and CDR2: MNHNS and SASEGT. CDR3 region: CASILMGGNEQFF. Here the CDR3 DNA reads TGTGCCAGCATTCTCATGGGAGGGAATGAGCAGTTCTTC.